Below, 29 T cell receptor beta chains from the same sample are listed, as sequenced in a study of memory CD4+ T cells and cytomegalovirus serostatus. Generated by immunoSEQ multiplex PCR, the TCRdb table keeps only in-frame clones and is missing some. The sample lists about 57,000 clones; less than 80% were seen once. Single viable CD3+CD4+CD8-CD45RO+ cells were sorted as the memory CD4+ T cells. Sequenced input: memory CD4+ T cells from blood. The receptors were sampled from an adult in good health and CMV-seronegative.

This chain connects TRBV18 to TRBJ1-4; D remains ambiguous. The V and J ends lost 2 bases and 0 bases respectively, with 13 bases between them. This CDR3 has 17 residues. Germline V gives CDR1 KGHSH, CDR2 LQKENI. Here the CDR3 DNA reads TGTGCCAGCTCACCATCCTGGTCCCAGGCAACTAATGAAAAACTGTTTTTT. Amino acid sequence: CASSPSWSQATNEKLFF.

This chain joins TRBV27 and TRBJ1-1, with D unresolved. There are 13 residues in the CDR3. The V gene lost 2 bases and the J gene lost 7 bases, with 11 bases spanning the gap. The germline V gene encodes CDR1 MNHEY and CDR2 SMNVEV (reference sequence). DNA of the CDR3: TGTGCCAGCAGTTTAAACCGGGCAATTGAAGCTTTCTTT. Its translation: CASSLNRAIEAFF.

A few counts support this clone. Other DNA sequences within the sample encode an identical CDR3. The rearrangement uses TRBV7-9 and TRBJ1-3, with unresolved D. V was pared by 1 base and J by 3 bases, with 1 base between. Per germline, CDR1 SEHNR and CDR2 FQNEAQ (reference sequence). This CDR3 region has 12 residues. The CDR3 is CASSLVGNTIYF. The CDR3 DNA reads as TGTGCCAGCAGCTTAGTTGGAAACACCATATATTTT.

The chain links TRBV11-1 to TRBJ2-1; D uncertain. The CDR3 has 13 amino acids. The V end was cut by 8 bases, the J end by 7 bases, with 15 bases between. The germline CDR1 and CDR2 sequences are SGHAT and FQDESV (reference sequence). Here the CDR3 reads CASGLAPENEQFF. The CDR3 DNA follows: TGTGCCAGCGGGTTGGCGCCTGAGAATGAGCAGTTCTTC.

The gene calls are TRBV4-2 and TRBJ2-5; 9 bases match TRBD2. The germline gives CDR1 LGHNA, CDR2 YNFKEQ. The V gene end was trimmed by 5 bases and the J gene end by 0 bases; junction bases not matched to a gene: 7. This CDR3 comprises 16 residues. The CDR3 DNA is TGTGCCAGCAGCTTGGCTGCGGGGGGGTACCAAGAGACCCAGTACTTC. It specifies CASSLAAGGYQETQYF.

The chain carries TRBV11-2 and TRBJ2-5, with D maybe TRBD1 (5 bases). V lost 0 bases, J lost 10 bases, and 15 bases lay in between. Germline assignment: CDR1 SGHAT and CDR2 FQNNGV. This CDR3 region has 14 residues. In DNA, the CDR3 is TGTGCCAGCAGCTTAGATCTAGGACAAACCTTCCAGTACTTC. Residues: CASSLDLGQTFQYF.

J is TRBJ1-2 and V is TRBV4-1; D possibly corresponds to TRBD1 (6 bases). Germline assignment: CDR1 MGHRA and CDR2 YSYEKL. The CDR3 totals 16 residues. V shed 0 bases and J shed 3 bases, with 14 bases lying between them. The CDR3 DNA reads TGCGCCAGCAGCCAAGATCTCTGGCAGGGGTACTATGGCTACACCTTC. Translated, it gives CASSQDLWQGYYGYTF.

V and J are TRBV9 and TRBJ2-3; 8 bases match TRBD1. Germline-derived CDR1 and CDR2 are SGDLS and YYNGEE. The CDR3 has 14 amino acids. With V trimmed by 3 bases and J by 1 base, 1 base remained unmatched. The chain's CDR3 is CASSADRGTDTQYF. CDR3 coding DNA: TGTGCCAGCAGCGCGGACAGGGGCACAGATACGCAGTATTTT.

The CDR3 reads CASSSLPGEKLFF. CDR3 DNA sequence: TGTGCCAGCAGCTCCTTACCGGGCGAAAAACTGTTTTTT. The genes are TRBV7-2 and TRBJ1-4, with D hard to call. Germline CDR1 is SGHTA and CDR2 is FQGNSA. V gave up 4 bases and J gave up 8 bases, with 11 bases separating them. The CDR3 consists of 13 residues.

The chain recombines TRBV6-1 with TRBJ2-3, with a weak D call TRBD2 (6 bases). The CDR3 is 14 amino acids. Trimming cost V 7 bases and J 6 bases, with 17 bases left between them. Germline CDR1 and CDR2: MNHNS and SASEGT. The CDR3 sequence: CASTPGGEWDTQYF. In nucleotides, the CDR3 is TGTGCCAGCACCCCTGGAGGGGAGTGGGATACGCAGTATTTT.

The CDR3 nucleotides read TGTGCCAGCACCGAGGGGACGGAGATCTACTCTGGAAACACCATATATTTT. Translation: CASTEGTEIYSGNTIYF. The chain has TRBV2 and TRBJ1-3; possibly TRBD1 for D (5 bases). CDR1 is SNHLY and CDR2 is FYNNEI in the germline V gene. The length of the CDR3 is 17 residues. V was pared by 7 bases and J by 0 bases, with 19 bases between.

The chain joins TRBV19 to TRBJ1-6; the match to TRBD1 covers 10 bases. The germline V gene encodes CDR1 LNHDA and CDR2 SQIVND (reference sequence). J lost 10 bases, V lost 4 bases, and 10 bases had no gene match. The CDR3 contains 16 residues. The CDR3 bases are TGTGCCAGTAGTAGCTACCGGGACAGGGGATTGTCACCCCTCCACTTT. This codes for CASSSYRDRGLSPLHF.

This clone has just a few counts. The chain has TRBV5-6 and TRBJ1-1; D unclear. This CDR3 has 12 residues. Germline V gene lookup returns CDR1 SGHDT and CDR2 YYEEEE. V dropped 1 base and J dropped 8 bases, with 9 bases sitting between them. The CDR3 spells CASSLSQDEAFF. In nucleotides, the CDR3 is TGTGCCAGCAGCTTGAGTCAGGACGAAGCTTTCTTT.

V and J are TRBV2 and TRBJ1-4; no firm D call. V lost 8 bases and J 0 bases, leaving 13 bases between the germline ends. Germline V gives CDR1 SNHLY, CDR2 FYNNEI. The CDR3 is 15 residues long. In DNA, the CDR3 is TGTGCCAGCGAACCAAGGGTTGCAACTAATGAAAAACTGTTTTTT. Translation: CASEPRVATNEKLFF.

The chain has TRBV21-1 and TRBJ1-2; the table's TRBD1 call for D was not verified on the DNA. TRBV21-1 is recorded as a pseudogene. CDR3 length: 18 amino acids. The CDR3 sequence: CASKKALGSPHTLYGYTF. CDR3 coding DNA: TGTGCCAGCAAGAAAGCGCTGGGCAGTCCACATACCCTCTATGGCTACACCTTC.

This chain uses TRBV5-4 with TRBJ1-2; D not certain. The CDR3 contains 14 residues. CDR1 is SGHNT, CDR2 YYREEE, per germline (reference sequence). Trimming shortened V by 4 bases and J by 8 bases, and 18 bases separated the two germline ends. CDR3 sequence (DNA): TGTGCCAGCAGCATTATGGACTTTGCGGAGGGCTACACCTTC. Protein product: CASSIMDFAEGYTF. Variable domain in full (rest from reference TRBV5-4 and TRBJ1-2): ETGVTQSPTHLIKTRGQQVTLRCSSQSGHNTVSWYQQALGQGPQFIFQYYREEENGRGNFPPRFSGLQFPNYSSELNVNALELDDSALYLCASSIMDFAEGYTFGSGTRLTVV.

The genes are TRBV5-1 and TRBJ2-1, with D possibly being TRBD1 (5 bases). Trimming removed 4 bases at V and 0 bases at J, with 8 bases between. Germline V gene lookup returns CDR1 SGHRS and CDR2 YFSETQ. The CDR3 is 14 amino acids. The CDR3 spells CASSATGSYNEQFF. The CDR3 nucleotides are TGCGCCAGCAGCGCTACAGGCTCCTACAATGAGCAGTTCTTC.

The V and J genes are TRBV28 and TRBJ1-2; no definite D call. Between the trimmed V and J ends, which lost 1 base and 8 bases, there was a span of 14 bases. The CDR3 length is 14 residues. CDR1 MDHEN and CDR2 SYDVKM come from the germline V gene. CDR3 nucleotides: TGTGCCAGCAGTTTATCGGCGCTTCGGGAGGGCTACACCTTC. Its protein is CASSLSALREGYTF.

This clone was counted only a few times. The chain has TRBV4-1 and TRBJ1-5; D not resolved. The germline gives CDR1 MGHRA, CDR2 YSYEKL. The CDR3 length is 13 residues. V was pared by 5 bases and J by 7 bases, with 12 bases between. CDR3 nucleotide sequence: TGCGCCAGCAGCATCCGGACGGAGCAGCCCCAGCATTTT. It is translated as CASSIRTEQPQHF.

J is TRBJ1-2 and V is TRBV19; D gene unclear. Germline lookup yields CDR1 LNHDA and CDR2 SQIVND (reference sequence). The CDR3 loop spans 13 amino acids. V dropped 8 bases and J dropped 2 bases, with 12 bases sitting between them. The CDR3: CASRTGPNYGYTF. The CDR3 DNA follows: TGTGCCAGTCGAACCGGGCCGAACTATGGCTACACCTTC.

The chain uses TRBV4-1 and TRBJ1-2; D is ambiguous. V was pared by 4 bases and J by 0 bases, with 9 bases between. This CDR3 spans 14 amino acids. Germline-derived CDR1 and CDR2 are MGHRA and YSYEKL. CDR3 in amino acids: CASSRPDTNYGYTF. The CDR3 coding sequence is TGCGCCAGCAGCCGGCCAGATACTAACTATGGCTACACCTTC.

The chain has TRBV5-1 and TRBJ2-7, with 7 nucleotides matching TRBD1. With V trimmed by 4 bases and J by 0 bases, 7 bases remained unmatched. CDR3 size: 15 residues. The V gene's germline CDR1 is SGHRS and CDR2 YFSETQ. The DNA of the CDR3 is TGCGCCAGCAGCCCCCGGGGACAGTCCTCCTACGAGCAGTACTTC. It yields the protein CASSPRGQSSYEQYF.

This clone was seen more than once but under ten times. The chain recombines TRBV15 with TRBJ1-1; D remains unclear. Germline V lookup: CDR1 LNHNV, CDR2 YYDKDF (reference sequence). Trimming pared 5 bases from V and 8 bases from J, leaving 12 bases between. The CDR3 covers 12 residues. The CDR3, as DNA: TGTGCCACCAGCCGCTCCGCGAGGGAAGCTTTCTTT. Translation gives CATSRSAREAFF.

The rearrangement links TRBV27 to TRBJ1-1; maybe TRBD1 (5 bases). The germline V gene encodes CDR1 MNHEY and CDR2 SMNVEV (reference sequence). The CDR3 covers 14 residues. The germline V and J ends were trimmed by 0 bases and 3 bases, with 8 bases remaining between them. CDR3 residues: CASSLSSGHTEAFF. In DNA, the CDR3 is TGTGCCAGCAGTTTATCGTCAGGGCACACTGAAGCTTTCTTT.

The chain links TRBV6-5 to TRBJ2-3, with 9 bases identical to TRBD2. The V gene end was trimmed by 6 bases and the J gene end by 0 bases; junction bases not matched to a gene: 4. Germline CDR1 and CDR2: MNHEY and SVGAGI. The CDR3 spans 15 residues. This chain's CDR3 is CASRYSGGSTDTQYF. The CDR3 nucleotides are TGTGCCAGCAGATATAGCGGGGGAAGCACAGATACGCAGTATTTT.

This chain connects TRBV5-1 to TRBJ1-2; D is ambiguous. The CDR3 has 14 residues. V was trimmed by 2 bases and J by 0 bases, leaving 8 bases between them. The V gene's germline CDR1 is SGHRS and CDR2 YFSETQ. CDR3 residues: CASSLERSNYGYTF. The CDR3 DNA reads as TGCGCCAGCAGCTTAGAACGATCTAACTATGGCTACACCTTC.

This rearrangement joins TRBV2 to TRBJ2-1, with TRBD2 matching over 12 bases. V gave up 7 bases and J gave up 5 bases; unmatched junction bases: 6. Germline CDR1 and CDR2: SNHLY and FYNNEI. This CDR3 has 15 amino acids. The CDR3 here is CASNRLAGVNNEQFF. In DNA, the CDR3 is TGTGCCAGCAATCGACTAGCGGGGGTTAACAATGAGCAGTTCTTC.

The chain uses TRBV27 and TRBJ1-4; TRBD1 might be the D (5 bases). Trimming shortened V by 5 bases and J by 1 base, and 8 bases separated the two germline ends. Germline-derived CDR1 and CDR2 are MNHEY and SMNVEV (reference sequence). This CDR3 has 14 residues. The CDR3 DNA sequence: TGTGCCAGCAGTCGGGGGTTAACTAATGAAAAACTGTTTTTT. This sequence encodes CASSRGLTNEKLFF.

The J gene is TRBJ2-2, the V gene TRBV27; TRBD1 or TRBD2 may be the D gene (5 bases each). The CDR3 is 15 residues long. From germline, CDR1 is MNHEY and CDR2 SMNVEV (reference sequence). Trimming stripped 2 bases from V and 5 bases from J, with 12 bases between. CDR3: CASSLTGWGTGELFF. The CDR3 coding sequence is TGTGCCAGCAGTTTAACTGGGTGGGGGACCGGGGAGCTGTTTTTT.